Listed here is a single TCR beta chain. These data belong to a study of T cell changes during pregnancy in multiple sclerosis. The repertoire was sequenced with immunoSEQ multiplex PCR; TCRdb's copy has only in-frame clones and lacks some. The table has about 40,000 clones, about 90% seen once. From germline, CDR1 is SNHLY and CDR2 FYNNEI. J was trimmed by 6 bases and V by 7 bases; bases with no gene match: 9. The CDR3 is 14 amino acids. The material sequenced was CD4+ T cells from peripheral blood mononuclear cells, taken before pregnancy. This receptor was taken from a female donor with multiple sclerosis, enrolled in a pregnancy study. The J gene is TRBJ2-1, the V gene TRBV2; 7 bases line up with TRBD1. CDR3 in DNA: TGTGCCAGCATTTCCGGACAGGCGACCAATGAGCAGTTCTTC. Residues: CASISGQATNEQFF.